This T cell receptor beta chain was profiled in a study of cytomegalovirus exposure and HLA in healthy donors. The study, taken as a whole, reports: Most TCR beta V segments were productive about 90% or about 30% of the time in an earlier analysis. The likely origin of a cluster of highly shared sequence variants was a sequencing artifact.

It was with 60 Vbeta and 13 Jbeta primers that the PCR ran. Source study methods: Counted up in a later analysis, unique TCR beta chains came to approximately 83 million, with around 12 million shared. This table comes from immunoSEQ multiplex PCR, and its TCRdb copy is limited to in-frame clones, with some not included. The V and J calls and the clone size are those of that table, but D and trimming were determined from the DNA. The data contain roughly 280,000 clones, about 75% of them singletons. On this clone itself: The antigen is undetermined.

The TCR comes from a female donor in good health and CMV-seronegative. Sequencing was performed on PBMCs.

The CDR3 loop reads CASSQVGTEAFF. The CDR3 DNA is TGTGCCAGCAGCCAGGTCGGGACAGAGGCTTTCTTT. V and J are TRBV7-9 and TRBJ1-1, with 7 bases fitting TRBD1. The germline CDR1 and CDR2 sequences are SEHNR and FQNEAQ (reference sequence). The J segment lost 11 bases and the V segment lost 5 bases, leaving 8 bases of the junction unmatched. CDR3 length: 12 amino acids.